The subject of this entry is one TCR beta chain. This sample stems from a study of blood T cell repertoires in COVID-19. In the study overall: Some COVID-19 samples were acute and others convalescent; all came from the United States, Italy and Spain. T cells, B-cell-depleted T cells, or PBMCs provided the cDNA or gDNA that served as material.

Here immunoSEQ multiplex PCR was the method, and the copy in TCRdb shows in-frame clones only, minus some. The sample lists some 130,000 clones, approximately 70% occurring once. With 4 bases clipped from V and 4 bases from J, the junction kept 13 bases outside the gene matches. The CDR3 runs to 17 residues. Germline lookup yields CDR1 SGHDT and CDR2 YYEEEE. The sequencing sample was made of peripheral blood. This TCR was recovered from a woman in her 70s with acute or convalescent COVID-19. The chain is built from TRBV5-6 and TRBJ2-3; 9 bases are a match to TRBD2. CDR3 sequence (DNA): TGTGCCAGCAGCCTACCGGGACTAGCAGAGGGGGCAGATACGCAGTATTTT. It codes for CASSLPGLAEGADTQYF.